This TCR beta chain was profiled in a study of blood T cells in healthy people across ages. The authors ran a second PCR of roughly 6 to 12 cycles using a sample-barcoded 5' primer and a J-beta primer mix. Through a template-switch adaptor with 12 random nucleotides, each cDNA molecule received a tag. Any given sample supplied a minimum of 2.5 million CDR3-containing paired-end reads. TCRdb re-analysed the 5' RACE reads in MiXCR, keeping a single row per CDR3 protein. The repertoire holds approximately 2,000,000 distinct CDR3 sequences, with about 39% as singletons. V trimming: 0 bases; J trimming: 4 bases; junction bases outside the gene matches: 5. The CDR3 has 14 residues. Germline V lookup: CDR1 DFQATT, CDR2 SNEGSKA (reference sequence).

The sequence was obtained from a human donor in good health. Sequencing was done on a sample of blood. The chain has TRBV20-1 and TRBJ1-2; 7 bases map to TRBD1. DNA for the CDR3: TGCAGTGCTAGAGAGCCGACAGGGATCTATGGCTACACCTTC. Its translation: CSAREPTGIYGYTF.